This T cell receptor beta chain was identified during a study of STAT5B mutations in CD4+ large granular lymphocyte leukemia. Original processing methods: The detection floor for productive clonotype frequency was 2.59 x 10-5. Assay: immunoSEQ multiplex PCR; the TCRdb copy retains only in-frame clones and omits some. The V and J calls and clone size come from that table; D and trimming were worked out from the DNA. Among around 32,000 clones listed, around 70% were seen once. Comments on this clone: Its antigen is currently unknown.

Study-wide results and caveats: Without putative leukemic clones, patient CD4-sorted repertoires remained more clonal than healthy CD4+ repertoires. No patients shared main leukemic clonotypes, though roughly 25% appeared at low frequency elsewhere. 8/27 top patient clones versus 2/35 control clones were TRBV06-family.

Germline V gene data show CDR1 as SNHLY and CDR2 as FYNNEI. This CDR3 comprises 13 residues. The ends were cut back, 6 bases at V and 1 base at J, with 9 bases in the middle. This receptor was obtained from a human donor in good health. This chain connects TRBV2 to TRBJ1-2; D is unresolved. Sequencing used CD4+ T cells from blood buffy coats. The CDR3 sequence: CASREQLNYGYTF. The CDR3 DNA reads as TGTGCCAGCAGGGAGCAGCTTAACTATGGCTACACCTTC.